The clone carrying this T cell receptor beta chain was seen at least ten times. Its matching antigen is unknown. This specimen belongs to a study of early T cells in non-severe SARS-CoV-2 infection. Study background: Sequencing was performed on bulk RNA from unsorted whole blood, leaving chains unpaired. Whole-study findings and limits: Matches to VDJdb favored anti-spike CD8 responses and missed private and CD4 specificities.

Individual cDNA molecules were tagged with unique molecular identifiers, the study reported. TCRdb re-called the 5' RACE reads through MiXCR, storing one row per CDR3 protein. The sample carries some 40,000 distinct CDR3 sequences, over 9% recorded once. Between the trimmed V and J ends, which lost 4 bases and 4 bases, there was a span of 13 bases. From germline, CDR1 is MNHEY and CDR2 SVGAGI. The CDR3 totals 14 residues. This TCR derives from an adult who was a healthcare worker with PCR-confirmed SARS-CoV-2 infection or an uninfected control (not recorded which). Sequencing used whole blood. This chain links TRBV6-5 with TRBJ1-2; tentative D call: TRBD1 (6 bases). This CDR3 is CASSFLQGGYGYTF. In DNA, the CDR3 is TGTGCCAGCAGTTTTCTACAAGGGGGCTATGGCTACACCTTC.